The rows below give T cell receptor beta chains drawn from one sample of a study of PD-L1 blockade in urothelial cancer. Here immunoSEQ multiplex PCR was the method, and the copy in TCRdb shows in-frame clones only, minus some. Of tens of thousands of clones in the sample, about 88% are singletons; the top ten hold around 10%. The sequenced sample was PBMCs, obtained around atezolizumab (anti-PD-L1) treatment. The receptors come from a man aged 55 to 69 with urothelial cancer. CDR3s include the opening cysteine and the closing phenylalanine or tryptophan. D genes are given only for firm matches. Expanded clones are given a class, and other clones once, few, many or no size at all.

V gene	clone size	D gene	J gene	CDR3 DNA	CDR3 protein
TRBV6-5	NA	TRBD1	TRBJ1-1	TGTGCCAGCAGTAGGACAGGCGAAGCTTTCTTT	CASSRTGEAFF
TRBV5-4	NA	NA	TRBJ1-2	TGTGCCAGCACCAAACAGGGAGGGAACTATGGCTACACCTTC	CASTKQGGNYGYTF
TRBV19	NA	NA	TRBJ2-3	TGTGCCAGTAGCCAACGGACTAGCACAGATACGCAGTATTTT	CASSQRTSTDTQYF
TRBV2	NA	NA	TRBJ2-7	TGTGCCAGCAAGGACCAGAGGAGGAGCTACGAGCAGTACTTC	CASKDQRRSYEQYF
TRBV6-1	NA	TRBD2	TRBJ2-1	TGTGCCAGCAGTAGGGCGGGGGGGCCGAATGAGCAGTTCTTC	CASSRAGGPNEQFF
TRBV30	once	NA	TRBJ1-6	TGTGCCCCTCCCCTACTTGATTCACCCCTCCACTTT	CAPPLLDSPLHF
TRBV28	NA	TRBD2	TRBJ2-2	TGTGCCAGCAGTTTCCGAATCTCGGGAGGGCCCGACACCGGGGAGCTGTTTTTT	CASSFRISGGPDTGELFF
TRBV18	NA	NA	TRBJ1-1	TGTGCCAGCTCCCACGGGGTTTCGAACACTGAAGCTTTCTTT	CASSHGVSNTEAFF
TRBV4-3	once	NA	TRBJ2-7	TGCGCCAGCAGCCACATCCAGGGCGGGCTAGCGTACGAGCAGTACTTC	CASSHIQGGLAYEQYF
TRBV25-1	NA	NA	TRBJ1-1	TGTGCCAGCAGTGCCCCCAGGGCGATGAACACTGAAGCTTTCTTT	CASSAPRAMNTEAFF
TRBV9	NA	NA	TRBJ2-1	TGTGCCAGCCAAAGCAGAGGGGGGGGCGGCTACAATGAGCAGTTCTTC	CASQSRGGGGYNEQFF
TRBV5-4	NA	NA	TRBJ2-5	TGTGCCAGCAGCTCTGGACAGTTCCAAGAGACCCAGTACTTC	CASSSGQFQETQYF
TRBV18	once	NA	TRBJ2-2	TGTGCCAGCTCCCCATCCCTATGGAGGGAGCCTTCCCCCACCGGGGAGCTGTTTTTT	CASSPSLWREPSPTGELFF
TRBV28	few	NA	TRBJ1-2	TGTGCCAGCGGCCTAGGACAAACTGCCTATGGCTACACCTTC	CASGLGQTAYGYTF
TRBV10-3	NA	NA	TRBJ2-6	TGTGCCATCAGTGAGTCGGAATCGAGGCTCTCTGGGGCCAACGTCCTGACTTTC	CAISESESRLSGANVLTF
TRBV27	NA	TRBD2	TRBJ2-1	TGTGCCAGCAGTTTCAGGCGGGAGAGTTCCAATGAGCAGTTCTTC	CASSFRRESSNEQFF